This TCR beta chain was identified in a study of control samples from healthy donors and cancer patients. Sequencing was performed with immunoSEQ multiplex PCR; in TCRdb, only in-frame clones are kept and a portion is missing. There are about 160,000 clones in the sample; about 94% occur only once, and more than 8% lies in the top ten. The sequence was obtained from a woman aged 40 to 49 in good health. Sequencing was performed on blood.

The CDR3 nucleotides read TGTGCCAGCAGAATACAGGGGGCGCCCTACGAGCAGTACTTC. This sequence encodes CASRIQGAPYEQYF. V is TRBV6-5 and J is TRBJ2-7; TRBD1 agrees at 9 bases. Germline-derived CDR1 and CDR2 are MNHEY and SVGAGI. CDR3 length equals 14 residues. The V segment lost 6 bases and the J segment 2 bases; nucleotides outside the gene matches: 5.